This is a list of T cell receptor beta chains from one sample in a study of Tregs in tolerant kidney transplant recipients. The repertoire was sequenced with immunoSEQ multiplex PCR; TCRdb's copy has only in-frame clones and lacks some. The data show nearly 95,000 clones, more than 85% seen once. Specimen: CD4+ T cells from blood, collected before the transplant. The receptors originated from a human donor who received a combined kidney and bone marrow transplant. Each CDR3 is given with its conserved first and last residue. Each record gives: J gene, clone size, D gene, V gene, CDR3 protein, CDR3 DNA. A D gene is named only where the DNA matches it firmly. Clone size is not always given. Where it is, it says once, few, many or a class for expanded clones.

TRBJ1-2 NA NA TRBV21-1 CASSMPGGRIRCYGYTF TGTGCCAGCAGCATGCCAGGAGGGCGGATTAGATGTTATGGCTACACCTTC
TRBJ2-3 NA TRBD1 TRBV13 CASRSRGWADTQYF TGTGCCAGCAGATCCAGGGGGTGGGCAGATACGCAGTATTTT
TRBJ2-2 NA TRBD2 TRBV4-1 CASSLAGTNTGELFF TGCGCCAGCAGTTTAGCGGGGACGAACACCGGGGAGCTGTTTTTT
TRBJ1-2 NA TRBD1 TRBV10-2 CASIQGAGIKHGYTF TGCGCCAGCATACAGGGGGCAGGGATTAAACATGGCTACACCTTC
TRBJ1-1 NA NA TRBV18 CASSPEGNTEAFF TGTGCCAGCTCACCAGAGGGGAACACTGAAGCTTTCTTT
TRBJ1-1 NA TRBD1 TRBV18 CASSGQGLAEAFF TGTGCCAGCTCGGGACAGGGGCTTGCGGAAGCTTTCTTT
TRBJ2-7 NA NA TRBV7-2 CASSLSDEQYF TGTGCCAGCAGCTTATCGGACGAGCAGTACTTC
TRBJ1-6 NA NA TRBV28 CASSFRANSPLHF TGTGCCAGCAGTTTCAGGGCGAATTCCCCCCTCCACTTT
TRBJ2-1 NA TRBD1 TRBV27 CASSLGRGLYNEQFF TGTGCCAGCAGTTTAGGCAGGGGGCTCTACAATGAGCAGTTCTTC
TRBJ1-4 NA TRBD1 TRBV4-3 CASSQGADRVREKLFF TGCGCCAGCAGCCAAGGGGCGGACAGGGTCCGAGAAAAACTGTTTTTT
TRBJ2-3 NA NA TRBV6-8 CASMDSADTQYF TGTGCCAGCATGGACTCCGCAGATACGCAGTATTTT
TRBJ1-3 NA NA TRBV6-1 CASSATGFAGNTIYF TGTGCCAGCAGTGCTACAGGGTTTGCTGGAAACACCATATATTTT
TRBJ1-2 NA NA TRBV25-1 CASSGPGTSNYGYTF TGTGCCAGCAGTGGCCCGGGAACTTCTAACTATGGCTACACCTTC
TRBJ1-2 NA NA TRBV15 CATSRDRQDYGYTF TGTGCCACCAGCAGAGATCGACAGGACTATGGCTACACCTTC
TRBJ1-1 NA NA TRBV18 CASSGGGYMNTEAFF TGTGCCAGCTCAGGGGGAGGGTACATGAACACTGAAGCTTTCTTT
TRBJ2-1 NA TRBD2 TRBV10-3 CATNLGGRDEQFF TGTGCCACCAACTTGGGGGGGAGGGATGAGCAGTTCTTC
TRBJ1-6 NA NA TRBV4-2 CASKRQENDNSPLHF TGTGCCAGCAAGAGACAGGAAAACGATAATTCACCCCTCCACTTT
TRBJ2-1 NA NA TRBV12-5 CASDKPDYPEKDEQFF TGTGCTAGCGACAAGCCGGACTATCCGGAGAAGGATGAGCAGTTCTTC
TRBJ1-2 NA NA TRBV4-1 CASSQGTDGYTF TGCGCCAGCAGCCAAGGGACAGACGGCTACACCTTC
TRBJ2-1 NA TRBD2 TRBV7-9 CASSRQAGEQFF TGTGCCAGCAGCAGACAAGCGGGAGAGCAGTTCTTC
TRBJ1-2 NA TRBD1 TRBV27 CASSPGGYNYGYTF TGTGCCAGCAGTCCAGGGGGTTATAACTATGGCTACACCTTC
TRBJ2-5 NA NA TRBV7-2 CASSPDSQLGQETQYF TGTGCCAGCAGCCCGGACTCACAACTGGGCCAAGAGACCCAGTACTTC
TRBJ2-2 once TRBD1 TRBV6-5 CASRGQSNTGELFF TGTGCCAGCAGGGGACAGTCGAACACCGGGGAGCTGTTTTTT
TRBJ2-7 NA NA TRBV7-9 CASRDTLSEQYF TGTGCCAGCCGGGACACCCTCAGCGAGCAGTACTTC
TRBJ1-2 NA TRBD1 TRBV7-9 CASSVGQGNYGYTF TGTGCCAGCAGCGTCGGACAGGGGAACTATGGCTACACCTTC
TRBJ2-7 NA TRBD2 TRBV19 CASSPLAGESYEQYF TGTGCCAGTAGTCCTCTAGCGGGAGAGTCCTACGAGCAGTACTTC
TRBJ2-1 NA TRBD1 TRBV11-3 CASSLTGGSNEQFF TGTGCCAGCAGCTTAACAGGGGGCTCGAATGAGCAGTTCTTC
TRBJ1-2 NA TRBD1 TRBV19 CASSVGQGIYGYTF TGTGCCAGTAGCGTGGGACAGGGGATCTATGGCTACACCTTC
TRBJ1-1 NA NA TRBV5-1 CASSRQNSNTEAFF TGCGCCAGCAGCCGACAGAACAGTAACACTGAAGCTTTCTTT
TRBJ2-2 NA NA TRBV21-1 CASSNERTGRGTGELFF TGTGCCAGCAGCAACGAAAGGACAGGGCGGGGCACCGGGGAGCTGTTTTTT
TRBJ1-6 NA NA TRBV30 CAWSGGLTYNSPLHF TGTGCCTGGTCCGGCGGTCTTACCTATAATTCCCCCCTCCACTTT
TRBJ2-7 NA TRBD1 TRBV18 CASSPTGQVALEQYF TGTGCCAGCTCACCTACCGGACAGGTGGCTCTGGAGCAGTACTTC
TRBJ2-7 once NA TRBV7-2 CASSLGPTDYEQYF TGTGCCAGCAGCTTGGGGCCTACCGACTACGAGCAGTACTTC
TRBJ1-3 NA TRBD1 TRBV7-9 CASSPQGQWTGNTIYF TGTGCCAGCAGCCCACAGGGACAGTGGACTGGAAACACCATATATTTT
TRBJ1-1 NA TRBD1 TRBV7-9 CASSSHRGYWDTEAFF TGTGCCAGCAGCTCACACAGGGGTTACTGGGACACTGAAGCTTTCTTT
TRBJ2-7 NA NA TRBV19 CASSTPDRNEQYF TGTGCCAGTAGTACCCCGGACAGAAACGAGCAGTACTTC
TRBJ1-2 NA NA TRBV4-2 CASSQEEERNYGYTF TGTGCCAGCAGCCAAGAAGAGGAAAGGAACTATGGCTACACCTTC
TRBJ2-1 NA NA TRBV7-7 CASSLGDLNEQFF TGTGCCAGCAGCTTGGGAGATCTTAATGAGCAGTTCTTC
TRBJ2-1 NA TRBD1 TRBV11-3 CASSTRTGGVQNNEQFF TGTGCCAGCAGCACCCGGACAGGGGGCGTTCAGAACAATGAGCAGTTCTTC
TRBJ1-3 NA NA TRBV25-1 CASSIAGLSIIYF TGTGCCAGCAGTATCGCAGGGTTAAGCATCATATATTTT
TRBJ2-7 NA NA TRBV7-2 CASGRTGSDYEQYF TGTGCCAGCGGCCGTACAGGGAGTGACTACGAGCAGTACTTC
TRBJ2-2 NA TRBD2 TRBV30 CAWKRLAVSGELFF TGTGCCTGGAAGCGGCTAGCGGTCTCCGGGGAGCTGTTTTTT
TRBJ2-7 NA TRBD1 TRBV27 CASSFGQGHEQYF TGTGCCAGCAGTTTCGGACAGGGCCACGAGCAGTACTTC
TRBJ2-5 once TRBD2 TRBV7-2 CASSLGGGLRLETQYF TGTGCCAGCAGCTTAGGGGGAGGGTTAAGGTTGGAGACCCAGTACTTC
TRBJ1-3 NA NA TRBV7-2 CASSLKGGGNTIYF TGTGCCAGCAGCTTAAAGGGGGGGGGAAACACCATATATTTT
TRBJ1-4 NA NA TRBV19 CASAGTGSRDEKLFF TGTGCCAGTGCGGGTACAGGGAGTAGGGATGAAAAACTGTTTTTT
TRBJ1-2 NA NA TRBV7-2 CASSLQGYGYTF TGTGCCAGCAGCTTACAGGGCTATGGCTACACCTTC
TRBJ2-1 NA TRBD2 TRBV4-3 CASSQGGTGYNEQFF TGCGCCAGCAGCCAGGGGGGGACGGGGTACAATGAGCAGTTCTTC
TRBJ2-5 NA NA TRBV2 CASSPRTDQETQYF TGTGCCAGCAGTCCCCGGACAGACCAAGAGACCCAGTACTTC
TRBJ2-7 NA TRBD1 TRBV7-8 CASSSRTGASSYEQYF TGTGCCAGCAGCTCCCGGACAGGGGCGAGCTCCTACGAGCAGTACTTC
TRBJ2-1 NA TRBD2 TRBV29-1 CSPRWAGGRQFF TGCAGCCCTCGGTGGGCGGGAGGGAGGCAGTTCTTC
TRBJ2-5 NA NA TRBV7-8 CASSLNRLTQGGQYF TGTGCCAGCAGCTTAAACAGACTTACCCAAGGGGGCCAGTACTTC
TRBJ1-1 NA TRBD1 TRBV5-4 CASSSRQGANTEAFF TGTGCCAGCAGCTCACGACAGGGCGCGAACACTGAAGCTTTCTTT
TRBJ1-2 NA NA TRBV11-2 CASSFLQGYGYTF TGTGCCAGCAGCTTCTTACAGGGCTATGGCTACACCTTC